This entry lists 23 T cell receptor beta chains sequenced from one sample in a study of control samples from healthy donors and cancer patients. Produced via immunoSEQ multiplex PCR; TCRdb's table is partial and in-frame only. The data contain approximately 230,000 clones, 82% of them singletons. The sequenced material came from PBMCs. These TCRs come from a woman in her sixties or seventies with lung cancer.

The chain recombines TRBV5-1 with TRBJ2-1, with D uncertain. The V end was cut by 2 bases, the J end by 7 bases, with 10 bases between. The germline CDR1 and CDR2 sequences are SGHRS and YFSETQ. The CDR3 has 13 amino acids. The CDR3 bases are TGCGCCAGCAGCTTAATGTTGGCAAATGAGCAGTTCTTC. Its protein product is CASSLMLANEQFF.

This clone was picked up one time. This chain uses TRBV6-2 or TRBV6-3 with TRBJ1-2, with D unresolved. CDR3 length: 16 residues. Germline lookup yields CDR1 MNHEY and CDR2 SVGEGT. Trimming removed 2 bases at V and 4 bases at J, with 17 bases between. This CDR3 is CASSYTPPGMGYGYTF. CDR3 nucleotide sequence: TGTGCCAGCAGTTACACGCCCCCTGGGATGGGCTATGGCTACACCTTC.

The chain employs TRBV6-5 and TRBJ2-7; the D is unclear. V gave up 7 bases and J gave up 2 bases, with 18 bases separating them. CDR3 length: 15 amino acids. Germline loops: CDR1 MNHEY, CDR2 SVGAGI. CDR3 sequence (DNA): TGTGCCAGCACCGTAGTCGGGTCCGGCCCCTACGAGCAGTACTTC. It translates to CASTVVGSGPYEQYF.

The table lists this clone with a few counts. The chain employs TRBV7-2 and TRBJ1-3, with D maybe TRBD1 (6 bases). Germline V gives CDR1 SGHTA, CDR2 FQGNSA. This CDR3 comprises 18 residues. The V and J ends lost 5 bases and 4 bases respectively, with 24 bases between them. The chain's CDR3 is CASSPFRPAVGAGNTIYF. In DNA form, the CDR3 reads TGTGCCAGCAGCCCGTTCCGCCCTGCTGTGGGGGCCGGAAACACCATATATTTT.

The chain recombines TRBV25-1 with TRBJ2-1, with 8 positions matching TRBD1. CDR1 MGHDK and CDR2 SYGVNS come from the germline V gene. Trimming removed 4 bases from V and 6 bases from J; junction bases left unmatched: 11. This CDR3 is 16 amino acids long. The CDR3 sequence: CASSGSTGVGINEQFF. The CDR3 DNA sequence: TGTGCCAGCAGTGGGTCGACAGGGGTAGGTATCAATGAGCAGTTCTTC.

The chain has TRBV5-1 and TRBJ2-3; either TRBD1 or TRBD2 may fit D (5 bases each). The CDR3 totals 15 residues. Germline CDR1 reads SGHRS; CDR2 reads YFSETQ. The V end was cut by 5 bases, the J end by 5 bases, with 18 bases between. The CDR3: CASRSTRGREDTQYF. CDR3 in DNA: TGCGCCAGCAGGAGCACGAGGGGACGGGAAGATACGCAGTATTTT.

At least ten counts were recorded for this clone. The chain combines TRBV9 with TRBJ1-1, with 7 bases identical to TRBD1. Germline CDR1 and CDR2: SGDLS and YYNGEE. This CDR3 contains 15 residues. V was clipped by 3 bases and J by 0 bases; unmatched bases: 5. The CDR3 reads CASSDGQALNTEAFF. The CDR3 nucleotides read TGTGCCAGCAGCGACGGACAGGCTTTGAACACTGAAGCTTTCTTT. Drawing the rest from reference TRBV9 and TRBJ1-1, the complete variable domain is DSGVTQTPKHLITATGQRVTLRCSPRSGDLSVYWYQQSLDQGLQFLIQYYNGEERAKGNILERFSAQQFPDLHSELNLSSLELGDSALYFCASSDGQALNTEAFFGQGTRLTVV.

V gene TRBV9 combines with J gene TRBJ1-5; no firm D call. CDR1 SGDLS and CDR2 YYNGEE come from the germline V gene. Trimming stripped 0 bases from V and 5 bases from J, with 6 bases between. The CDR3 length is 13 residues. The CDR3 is CASSVDTYQPQHF. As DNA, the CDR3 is TGTGCCAGCAGCGTAGACACCTATCAGCCCCAGCATTTT. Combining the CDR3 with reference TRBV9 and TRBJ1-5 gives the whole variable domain DSGVTQTPKHLITATGQRVTLRCSPRSGDLSVYWYQQSLDQGLQFLIQYYNGEERAKGNILERFSAQQFPDLHSELNLSSLELGDSALYFCASSVDTYQPQHFGDGTRLSIL.

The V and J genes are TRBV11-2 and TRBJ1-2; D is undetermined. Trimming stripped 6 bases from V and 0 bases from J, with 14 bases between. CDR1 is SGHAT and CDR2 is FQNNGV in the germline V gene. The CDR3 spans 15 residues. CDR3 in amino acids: CASRGLRHPNYGYTF. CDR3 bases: TGTGCCAGCAGAGGCCTTCGTCACCCTAACTATGGCTACACCTTC. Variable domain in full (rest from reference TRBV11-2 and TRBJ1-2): EAGVAQSPRYKIIEKRQSVAFWCNPISGHATLYWYQQILGQGPKLLIQFQNNGVVDDSQLPKDRFSAERLKGVDSTLKIQPAKLEDSAVYLCASRGLRHPNYGYTFGSGTRLTVV.

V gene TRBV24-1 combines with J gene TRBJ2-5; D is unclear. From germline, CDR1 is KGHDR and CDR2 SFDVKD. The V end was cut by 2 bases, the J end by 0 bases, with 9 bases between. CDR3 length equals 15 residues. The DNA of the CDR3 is TGTGCCACCAGTGATTCGTCGAAACACCAAGAGACCCAGTACTTC. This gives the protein CATSDSSKHQETQYF.

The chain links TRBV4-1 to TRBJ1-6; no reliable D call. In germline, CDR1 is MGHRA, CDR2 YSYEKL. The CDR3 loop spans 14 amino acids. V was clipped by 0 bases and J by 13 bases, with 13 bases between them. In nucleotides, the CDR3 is TGCGCCAGCAGCCAAGAGCCAGGTGTACTCCCCCTCCACTTT. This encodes CASSQEPGVLPLHF.

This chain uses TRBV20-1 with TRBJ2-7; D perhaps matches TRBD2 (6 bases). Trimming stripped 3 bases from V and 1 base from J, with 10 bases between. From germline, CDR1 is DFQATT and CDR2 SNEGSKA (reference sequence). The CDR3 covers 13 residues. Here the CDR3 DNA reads TGCAGTGCTAGTAACAGCGGGTCCTACGAGCAGTACTTC. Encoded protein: CSASNSGSYEQYF.

DNA of the CDR3: TGTGCCAGCAGTTACGAGAGGGATGAAGCTTTCTTT. Encoded protein: CASSYERDEAFF. V usage is TRBV6-6 and J usage is TRBJ1-1; D gene unclear. Germline-derived CDR1 and CDR2 are MNHNY and SVGAGI (reference sequence). The CDR3 covers 12 residues. The V end lost 2 bases, the J end lost 7 bases, and 8 bases lay between the germline ends.

This CDR3 reads CASSQAFAGATEAFF. Written as DNA, the CDR3 is TGCGCCAGCAGCCAAGCCTTTGCGGGGGCCACTGAAGCTTTCTTT. The rearrangement joins TRBV4-1 to TRBJ1-1, with D perhaps TRBD1 (6 bases). The CDR3 consists of 15 residues. Trimming removed 1 base at V and 4 bases at J, with 13 bases between. CDR1 and CDR2 (germline): MGHRA, YSYEKL.

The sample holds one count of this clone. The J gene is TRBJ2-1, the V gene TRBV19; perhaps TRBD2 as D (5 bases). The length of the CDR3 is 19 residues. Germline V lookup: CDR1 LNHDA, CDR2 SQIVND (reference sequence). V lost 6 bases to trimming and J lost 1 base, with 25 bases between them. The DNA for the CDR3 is TGTGCCAGTAGGGGAACTAGTCCGAACCAACAACGGTCCTACAATGAGCAGTTCTTC. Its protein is CASRGTSPNQQRSYNEQFF. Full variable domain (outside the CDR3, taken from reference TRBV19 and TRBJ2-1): DGGITQSPKYLFRKEGQNVTLSCEQNLNHDAMYWYRQDPGQGLRLIYYSQIVNDFQKGDIAEGYSVSREKKESFPLTVTSAQKNPTAFYLCASRGTSPNQQRSYNEQFFGPGTRLTVL.

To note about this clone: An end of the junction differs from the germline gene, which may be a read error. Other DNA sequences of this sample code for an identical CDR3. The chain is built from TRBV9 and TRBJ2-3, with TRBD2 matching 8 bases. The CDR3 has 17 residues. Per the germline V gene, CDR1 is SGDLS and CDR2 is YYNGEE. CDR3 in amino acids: CASSVTRGREGTDTQYF. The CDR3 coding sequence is TGCGCCAGCAGCGTCACACGCGGGCGGGAGGGCACAGATACGCAGTATTTT.

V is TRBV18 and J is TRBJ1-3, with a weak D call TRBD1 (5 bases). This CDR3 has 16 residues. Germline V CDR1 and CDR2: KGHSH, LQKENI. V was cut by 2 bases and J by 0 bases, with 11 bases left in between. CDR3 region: CASSPTVGVSGNTIYF. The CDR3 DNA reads TGTGCCAGCTCACCAACTGTGGGGGTCTCTGGAAACACCATATATTTT.

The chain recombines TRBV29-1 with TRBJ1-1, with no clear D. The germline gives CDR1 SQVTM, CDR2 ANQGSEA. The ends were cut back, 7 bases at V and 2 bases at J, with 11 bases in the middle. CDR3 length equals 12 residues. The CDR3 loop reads CSAAWLNTEAFF. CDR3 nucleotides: TGCAGCGCCGCCTGGCTAAACACTGAAGCTTTCTTT.

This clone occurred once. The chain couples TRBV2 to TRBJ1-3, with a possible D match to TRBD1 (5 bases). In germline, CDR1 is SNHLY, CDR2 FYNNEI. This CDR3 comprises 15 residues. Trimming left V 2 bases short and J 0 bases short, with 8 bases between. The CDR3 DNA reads TGTGCCAGCAGTGAAAGGGACGTCTCTGGAAACACCATATATTTT. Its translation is CASSERDVSGNTIYF.

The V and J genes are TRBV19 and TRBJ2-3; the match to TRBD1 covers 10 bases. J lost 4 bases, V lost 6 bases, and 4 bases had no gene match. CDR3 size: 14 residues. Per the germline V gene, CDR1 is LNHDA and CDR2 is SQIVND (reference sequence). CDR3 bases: TGTGCCAGTAGCGACAGGGGGCCGGCAGATACGCAGTATTTT. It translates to CASSDRGPADTQYF.

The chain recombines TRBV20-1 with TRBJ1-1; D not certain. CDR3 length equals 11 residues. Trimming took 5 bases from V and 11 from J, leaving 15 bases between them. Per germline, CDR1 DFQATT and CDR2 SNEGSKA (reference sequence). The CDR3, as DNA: TGCAGTGCTTCCAAGTCCGTGGTGGCTTTCTTT. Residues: CSASKSVVAFF.

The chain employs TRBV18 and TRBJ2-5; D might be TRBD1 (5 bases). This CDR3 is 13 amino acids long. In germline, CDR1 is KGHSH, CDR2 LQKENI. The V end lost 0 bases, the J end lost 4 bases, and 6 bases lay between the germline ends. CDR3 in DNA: TGTGCCAGCTCACCACCGGGGCGAGAGACCCAGTACTTC. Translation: CASSPPGRETQYF. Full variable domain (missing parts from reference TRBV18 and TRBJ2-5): NAGVMQNPRHLVRRRGQEARLRCSPMKGHSHVYWYRQLPEEGLKFMVYLQKENIIDESGMPKERFSAEFPKEGPSILRIQQVVRGDSAAYFCASSPPGRETQYFGPGTRLLVL.

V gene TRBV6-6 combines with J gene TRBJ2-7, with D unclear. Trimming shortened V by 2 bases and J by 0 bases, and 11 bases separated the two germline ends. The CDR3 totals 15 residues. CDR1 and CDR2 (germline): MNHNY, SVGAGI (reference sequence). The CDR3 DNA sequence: TGTGCCAGCAGTTACAACTCCCTGAGCTCCTACGAGCAGTACTTC. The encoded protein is CASSYNSLSSYEQYF.